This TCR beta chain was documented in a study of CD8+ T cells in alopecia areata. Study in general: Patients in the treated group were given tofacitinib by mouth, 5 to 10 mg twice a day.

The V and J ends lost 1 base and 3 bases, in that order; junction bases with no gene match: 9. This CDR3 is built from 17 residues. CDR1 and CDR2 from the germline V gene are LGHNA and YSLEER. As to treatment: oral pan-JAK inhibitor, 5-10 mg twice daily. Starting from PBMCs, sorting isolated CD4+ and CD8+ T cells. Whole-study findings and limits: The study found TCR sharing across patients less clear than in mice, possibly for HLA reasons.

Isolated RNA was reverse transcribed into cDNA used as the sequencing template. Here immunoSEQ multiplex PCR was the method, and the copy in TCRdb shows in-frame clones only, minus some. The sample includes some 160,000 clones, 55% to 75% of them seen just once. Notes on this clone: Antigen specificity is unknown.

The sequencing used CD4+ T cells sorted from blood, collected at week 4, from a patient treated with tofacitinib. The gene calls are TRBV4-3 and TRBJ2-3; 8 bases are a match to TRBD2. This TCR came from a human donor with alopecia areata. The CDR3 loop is CASSQVVAGGLTDTQYF. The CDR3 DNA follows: TGCGCCAGCAGCCAAGTGGTGGCGGGGGGCCTTACAGATACGCAGTATTTT.